This T cell receptor beta chain originates from a study of blood T cell repertoires in COVID-19. Germline CDR1 reads SGHNT; CDR2 reads YENEEA. CDR3 size: 15 residues. Trimming cost V 5 bases and J 1 base, with 14 bases left between them. How the authors handled the data: It was from reference gene primer amplification that nucleated cell counts were estimated. TCRdb's table, derived via immunoSEQ multiplex PCR, lists solely in-frame clones and lacks some. V and J calls and clone size are copied from that table; D and trimming were computed from the DNA. The data hold over 150,000 clones, with 82% observed a single time.

The clonotype was recovered from a human donor with acute or convalescent COVID-19. The donor label of this sample is uncertain. The rearrangement uses TRBV11-3 and TRBJ1-1; D may be TRBD1 (5 bases). The sequenced material came from peripheral blood. The chain's CDR3 is CASSARGMANTEAFF. The CDR3 region has the DNA TGTGCCAGCAGCGCCCGGGGGATGGCGAACACTGAAGCTTTCTTT.